This T cell receptor beta chain was obtained from a study of blood T cells in healthy people across ages. Total RNA was extracted at no less than 5 micrograms per sample. Next came a second PCR, run for roughly 6 to 11 cycles, which used a sample-barcoded 5' primer along with a J-beta primer mix. A single record per CDR3 protein comes from TCRdb applying MiXCR to the 5' RACE reads. This table has roughly 1.6 million distinct CDR3 sequences, 30% to 35% appearing once. Trimming left V 0 bases short and J 2 bases short, with 14 bases between. The length of the CDR3 is 17 residues. CDR1 and CDR2 (germline): SGHRS, YFSETQ. Study-wide points: The long-lived group displayed more naive CD4+ cells, plus higher diversity, than the aged donors did. PBMCs that were unsorted prevented a conclusive naive versus antigen-experienced comparison. One million T cells yielded diversity estimates that were considered underestimates.

Remarks on this clonotype: No antigen is known for it.

The chain uses TRBV5-1 and TRBJ1-4, with D possibly TRBD1 on 5 matching bases. The source of this sequence is a woman between 25 and 40 years old in good health. The sample taken for sequencing was blood. CDR3 protein: CASSLGGPGPTNEKLFF. The CDR3 region has the DNA TGCGCCAGCAGCTTGGGAGGCCCGGGGCCCACTAATGAAAAACTGTTTTTT.